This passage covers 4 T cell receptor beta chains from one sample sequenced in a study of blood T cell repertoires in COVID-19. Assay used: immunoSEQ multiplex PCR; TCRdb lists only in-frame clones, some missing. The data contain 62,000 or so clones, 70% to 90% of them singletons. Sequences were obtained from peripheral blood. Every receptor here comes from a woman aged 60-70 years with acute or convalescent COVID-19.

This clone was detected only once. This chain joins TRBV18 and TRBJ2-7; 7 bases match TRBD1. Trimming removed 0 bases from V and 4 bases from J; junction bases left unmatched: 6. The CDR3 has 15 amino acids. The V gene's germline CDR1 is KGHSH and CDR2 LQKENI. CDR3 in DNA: TGTGCCAGCTCACCACCAGATTACAGGGGATACGAGCAGTACTTC. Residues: CASSPPDYRGYEQYF.

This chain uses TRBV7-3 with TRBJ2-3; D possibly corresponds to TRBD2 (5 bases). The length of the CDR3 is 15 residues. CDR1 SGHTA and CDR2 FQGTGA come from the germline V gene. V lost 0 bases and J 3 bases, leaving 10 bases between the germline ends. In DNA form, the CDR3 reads TGTGCCAGCAGCTTAACGGCGGGCGCGACAGATACGCAGTATTTT. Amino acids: CASSLTAGATDTQYF.

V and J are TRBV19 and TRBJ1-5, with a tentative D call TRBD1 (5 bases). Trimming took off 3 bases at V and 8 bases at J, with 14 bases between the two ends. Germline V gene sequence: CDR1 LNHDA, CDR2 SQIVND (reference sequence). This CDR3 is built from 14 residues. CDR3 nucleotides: TGTGCCAGTAGTATTGGGCAGGGTCAAGAGCCCCAGCATTTT. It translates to CASSIGQGQEPQHF.

The CDR3 protein is CASSEWDRGDTEAFF. The CDR3 DNA is TGTGCCAGCAGTGAGTGGGACAGGGGCGACACTGAAGCTTTCTTT. The chain uses TRBV6-1 and TRBJ1-1; 10 bases agree with TRBD1. The CDR3 is made up of 15 amino acids. After removal of 3 bases from V and 3 bases from J, the junction contained 4 bases not matched to a gene. The germline V gene has CDR1 MNHNS and CDR2 SASEGT.